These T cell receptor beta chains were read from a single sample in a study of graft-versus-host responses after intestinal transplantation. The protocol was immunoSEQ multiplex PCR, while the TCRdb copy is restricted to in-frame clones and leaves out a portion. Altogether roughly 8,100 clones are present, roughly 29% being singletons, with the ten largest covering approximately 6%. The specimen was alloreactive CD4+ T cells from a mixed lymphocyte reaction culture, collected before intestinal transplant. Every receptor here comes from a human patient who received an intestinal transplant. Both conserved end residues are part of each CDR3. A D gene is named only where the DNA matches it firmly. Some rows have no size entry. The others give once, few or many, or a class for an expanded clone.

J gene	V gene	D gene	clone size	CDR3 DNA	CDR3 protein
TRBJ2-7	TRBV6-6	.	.	TGTGCCAGCAGTTCCTTCTTCAACTTCGACGAGCAGTACTTC	CASSSFFNFDEQYF
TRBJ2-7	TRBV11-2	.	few	TGTGCCAGCAGCTTAGACAGGGTCAGCGAGCAGTACTTC	CASSLDRVSEQYF
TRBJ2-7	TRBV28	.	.	TGTGCCAGCAGTTTCCCCTTCTACGAGCAGTACTTC	CASSFPFYEQYF
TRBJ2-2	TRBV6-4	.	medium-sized	TGTGCCAGCAGTGACTCGCGGGACACCGGGGAGCTGTTTTTT	CASSDSRDTGELFF
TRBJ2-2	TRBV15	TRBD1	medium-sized	TGTGCCACCAGCTACGAAGGGACAGATAACACCGGGGAGCTGTTTTTT	CATSYEGTDNTGELFF
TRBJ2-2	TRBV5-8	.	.	TGTGCCAGCAGTTCTCACCCTCCGACTAGATCCACCGGGGAGCTGTTTTTT	CASSSHPPTRSTGELFF
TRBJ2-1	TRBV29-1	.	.	TGCAGCGTTGATCCCCCCACGGGGCAGTTCTTC	CSVDPPTGQFF
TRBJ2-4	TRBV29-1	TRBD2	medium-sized	TGCAGCATTAGCGGGGAAGGATCCAAAAACATTCAGTACTTC	CSISGEGSKNIQYF
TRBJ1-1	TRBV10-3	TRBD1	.	TGTGCCTTAGGGACAGGGTTAAATGAAGCTTTCTTT	CALGTGLNEAFF
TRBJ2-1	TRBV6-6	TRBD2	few	TGTGCCAGCAGTTACCGGGGGGGTTTCGGAATAGGGGAGCAGTTCTTC	CASSYRGGFGIGEQFF
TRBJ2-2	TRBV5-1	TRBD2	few	TGCGCCAGCCTCTCATACTTACTAGCGGGGGGGCTCTGGAGCGGGGAGCTGTTTTTT	CASLSYLLAGGLWSGELFF
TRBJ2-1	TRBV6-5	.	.	TGTGCCACCCGGGTGCGGGTTGAGCAGTTCTTC	CATRVRVEQFF
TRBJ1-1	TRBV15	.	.	TGTGCCACCGAGACGGGGACTGAAGCTTTCTTT	CATETGTEAFF
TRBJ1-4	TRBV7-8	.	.	TGTGCCAGCAGCCCACGTCTCGACATGATGGGTGAAAAACTGTTTTTT	CASSPRLDMMGEKLFF
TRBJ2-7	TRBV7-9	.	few	TGTGCCAGCAGCTTAGCACAGTACGAGCAGTACTTC	CASSLAQYEQYF
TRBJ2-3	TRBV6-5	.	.	TGTGCCAGCAGTGACCGGAACAGGCAGTATTTT	CASSDRNRQYF
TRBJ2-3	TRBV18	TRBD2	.	TGTGCCAGCTCACCTAGGACTAGCGGGGGGGCCAGCACAGATACGCAGTATTTT	CASSPRTSGGASTDTQYF
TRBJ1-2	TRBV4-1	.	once	TGCGCCAGCAGCCAAGATCCCGGCGGGATAAACTATGGCTACACCTTC	CASSQDPGGINYGYTF
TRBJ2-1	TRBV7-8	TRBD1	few	TGTGCCAGCAGCTTTTATCCCTCCGGGACAGGATACAATGAGCAGTTCTTC	CASSFYPSGTGYNEQFF
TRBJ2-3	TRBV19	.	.	TGTGCCAGTACCAAGACTCCGACCCGCACAGATACGCAGTATTTT	CASTKTPTRTDTQYF
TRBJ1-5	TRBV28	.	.	TGTGCCAGCAGCGATGCCGGGACCGGGGGTGGGCCCCAGCATTTT	CASSDAGTGGGPQHF
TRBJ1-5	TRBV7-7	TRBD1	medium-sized	TGTGCTAGCAGCTCCTCGGGGGGACAGGGTATAATGAAGGATCAGCCCCAGCATTTT	CASSSSGGQGIMKDQPQHF
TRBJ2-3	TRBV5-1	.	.	TGCGCCAGCAGCCCGGGAACCCCCCCAGATACGCAGTATTTT	CASSPGTPPDTQYF
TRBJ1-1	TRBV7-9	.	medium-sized	TGTGCCAGCAGCTCCCGACAGTCGGTTCAAGCTTTCTTT	CASSSRQSVQAFF
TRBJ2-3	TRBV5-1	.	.	TGCGCCAGCAGCCCACGGGTCGGCACAGATACGCAGTATTTT	CASSPRVGTDTQYF
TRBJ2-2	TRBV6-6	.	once	TGTGCCAGCAGTTACTCGTCAGGGACGAACACCGGGGAGCTGTTTTTT	CASSYSSGTNTGELFF
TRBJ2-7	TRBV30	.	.	TGTGCCTGGACCACCGGGACTCTCTCCTACGAGCAGTACTTC	CAWTTGTLSYEQYF
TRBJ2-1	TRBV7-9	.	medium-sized	TGTGCCAGCAGGCGCAGGGGTTCCTTTAACAATGAGCAGTTCTTC	CASRRRGSFNNEQFF
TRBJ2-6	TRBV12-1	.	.	TGTGCCAGCAGCTACGGGCTTGTTATAGGACAAAGTCGGGCCAACGTCCTGACTTTC	CASSYGLVIGQSRANVLTF
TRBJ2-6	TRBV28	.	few	TGTGCCAGCAGTTCCCTATTCAGGGGCTCTGGGGCCAACGTCCTGACTTTC	CASSSLFRGSGANVLTF
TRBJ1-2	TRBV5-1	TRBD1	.	TGCGCCAGCAGCTTGGGACAGGGCGGCTATGGCTACACCTTC	CASSLGQGGYGYTF
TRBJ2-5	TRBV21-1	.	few	TGTGCCAGCAGCTCCCAAGGACATAAAATTAAAGAGACCCAGTACTTC	CASSSQGHKIKETQYF
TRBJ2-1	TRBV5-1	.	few	TGCGCCAGCAGCACAAGCGGCCGGTACAATGAGCAGTTCTTC	CASSTSGRYNEQFF
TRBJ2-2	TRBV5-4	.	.	TGTGCCAGCAGCTTTGGAGGGTTTTCATCCACCGGGGAGCTGTTTTTT	CASSFGGFSSTGELFF
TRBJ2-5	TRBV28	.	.	TGTGCCAGCAGTACCCAGAGGAGCAGGGGACGGGGGGAAGAGACCCAGTACTTC	CASSTQRSRGRGEETQYF
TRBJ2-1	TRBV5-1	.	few	TGCGCCAGCAGAGCAGGACCCAGGGTTCGGGATGAGCAGTTCTTC	CASRAGPRVRDEQFF
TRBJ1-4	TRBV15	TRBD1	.	TGTGCCACCAGCAGAGATAGTTGGACAGGTGAAAAACTGTTTTTT	CATSRDSWTGEKLFF
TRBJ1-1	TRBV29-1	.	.	TGCAGCGTTGCTTGGGGCCTGAACGCTGAAGCTTTCTTT	CSVAWGLNAEAFF
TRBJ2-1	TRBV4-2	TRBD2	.	TGTGCCAGCAGCCAAGTGGCTAGCGGGTCTTCCTACAATGAGCAGTTCTTC	CASSQVASGSSYNEQFF
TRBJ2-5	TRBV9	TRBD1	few	TGTGCCAGCAGCGTAGAAAGGGGGCCAGGAGAGACCCAGTACTTC	CASSVERGPGETQYF
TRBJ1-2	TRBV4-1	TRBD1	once	TGCGCCAGCAGCCAAAAGACCGGGACAGGGGGCTATGGCTACACCTTC	CASSQKTGTGGYGYTF
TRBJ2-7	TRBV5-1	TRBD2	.	TGCGCCAGCAGCCCTACCGGGACTAGCGGCTACGAGCAGTACTTC	CASSPTGTSGYEQYF
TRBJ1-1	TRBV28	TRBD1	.	TGTGCCAGCAGTACCCGGGGGACAGGGGAGACTAACACTGAAGCTTTCTTT	CASSTRGTGETNTEAFF
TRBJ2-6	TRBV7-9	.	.	TGTGCCAGCAGCTTCTCCGGGGGCTCTGGGGCCAACGTCCTGACTTTC	CASSFSGGSGANVLTF
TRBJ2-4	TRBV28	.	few	TGTGCCAGCAGTTCCCTATCCCCCATTCAGTACTTC	CASSSLSPIQYF
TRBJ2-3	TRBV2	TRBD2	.	TGTGCCAGCAGCCTTCTAGCGGACGGCGATACGCAGTATTTT	CASSLLADGDTQYF
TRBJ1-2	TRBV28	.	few	TGTGCCAGCAGTTTAAGGTCGGGGAATTATGGCTACACCTTC	CASSLRSGNYGYTF
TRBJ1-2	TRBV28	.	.	TGTGCCAGCAGTTTATACGCCCTCCCCCACAGGCAAGGCTACACCTTC	CASSLYALPHRQGYTF
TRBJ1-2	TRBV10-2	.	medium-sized	TGCGCCAGCGGACCCCGGGATAACTATGGCTACACCTTC	CASGPRDNYGYTF
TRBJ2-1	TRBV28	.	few	TGTGCCAGCAGCTCCGGGAGTTATGAGCAGTTCTTC	CASSSGSYEQFF